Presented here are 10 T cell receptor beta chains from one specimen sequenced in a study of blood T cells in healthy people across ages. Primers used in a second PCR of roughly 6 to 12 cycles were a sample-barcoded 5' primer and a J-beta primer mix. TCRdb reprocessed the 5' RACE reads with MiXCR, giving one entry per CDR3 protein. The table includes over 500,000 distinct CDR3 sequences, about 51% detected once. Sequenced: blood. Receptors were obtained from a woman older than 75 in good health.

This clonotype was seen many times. In nucleotides, the CDR3 is TGCAGTGCTAGAGGGGGCATCGTAGATACGCAGTATTTT. This gives the protein CSARGGIVDTQYF. The J gene is TRBJ2-3, the V gene TRBV20-1; the D gene is possibly TRBD1 (5 bases). Per the germline V gene, CDR1 is DFQATT and CDR2 is SNEGSKA (reference sequence). Trimming took off 1 base at V and 5 bases at J, with 10 bases between the two ends. The CDR3 is 13 residues long.

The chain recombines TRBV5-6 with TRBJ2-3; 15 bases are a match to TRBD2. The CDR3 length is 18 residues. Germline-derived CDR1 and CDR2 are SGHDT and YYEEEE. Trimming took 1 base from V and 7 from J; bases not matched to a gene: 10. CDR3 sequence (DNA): TGTGCCAGCAGCTTGTTTAGGACTAGCGGGGGGGCCGGTAATACGCAGTATTTT. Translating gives CASSLFRTSGGAGNTQYF.

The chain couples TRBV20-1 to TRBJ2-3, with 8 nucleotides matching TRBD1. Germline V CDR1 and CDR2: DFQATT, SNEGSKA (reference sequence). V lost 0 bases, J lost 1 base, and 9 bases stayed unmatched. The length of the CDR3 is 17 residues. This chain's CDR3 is CSARDLATGDGTDTQYF. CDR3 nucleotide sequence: TGCAGTGCTAGAGATTTAGCGACAGGGGACGGCACAGATACGCAGTATTTT.

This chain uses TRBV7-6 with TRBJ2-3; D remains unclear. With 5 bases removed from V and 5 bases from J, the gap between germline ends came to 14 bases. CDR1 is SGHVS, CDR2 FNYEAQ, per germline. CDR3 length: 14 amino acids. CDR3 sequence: CASSLLALGDTQYF. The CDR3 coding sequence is TGTGCCAGCAGCCTTCTGGCCCTTGGAGATACGCAGTATTTT.

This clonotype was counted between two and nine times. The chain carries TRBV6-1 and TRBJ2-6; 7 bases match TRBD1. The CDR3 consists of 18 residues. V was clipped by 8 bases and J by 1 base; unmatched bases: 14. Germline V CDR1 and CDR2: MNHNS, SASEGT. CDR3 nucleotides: TGTGCCAGCGGGCCCCGACAGGGTAAACGGTCTGGGGCCAACGTCCTGACTTTC. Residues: CASGPRQGKRSGANVLTF.

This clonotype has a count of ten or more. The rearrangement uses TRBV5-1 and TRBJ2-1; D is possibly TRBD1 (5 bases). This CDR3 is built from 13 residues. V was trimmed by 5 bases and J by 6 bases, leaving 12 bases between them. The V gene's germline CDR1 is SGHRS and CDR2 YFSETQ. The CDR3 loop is CASSWSQGNEQFF. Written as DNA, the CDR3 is TGCGCCAGCAGTTGGAGCCAGGGCAATGAGCAGTTCTTC. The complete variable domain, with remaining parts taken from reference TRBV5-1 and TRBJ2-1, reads KAGVTQTPRYLIKTRGQQVTLSCSPISGHRSVSWYQQTPGQGLQFLFEYFSETQRNKGNFPGRFSGRQFSNSRSEMNVSTLELGDSALYLCASSWSQGNEQFFGPGTRLTVL.

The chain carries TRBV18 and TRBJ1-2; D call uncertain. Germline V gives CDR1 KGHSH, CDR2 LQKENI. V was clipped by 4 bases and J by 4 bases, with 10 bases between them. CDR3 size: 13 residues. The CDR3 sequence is CASSQGKGYGYTF. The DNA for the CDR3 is TGTGCCAGCTCACAAGGAAAGGGCTATGGCTACACCTTC.

CDR3 sequence: CAISETKTTYNEQFF. In nucleotides, the CDR3 is TGTGCCATCAGTGAGACAAAGACTACCTACAATGAGCAGTTCTTC. The chain combines TRBV10-3 with TRBJ2-1; possible D gene TRBD2, 5 bases. CDR1 ENHRY and CDR2 SYGVKD come from the germline V gene. Deletions cut 2 bases from V and 2 bases from J, with 10 bases between. The CDR3 extends over 15 amino acids.

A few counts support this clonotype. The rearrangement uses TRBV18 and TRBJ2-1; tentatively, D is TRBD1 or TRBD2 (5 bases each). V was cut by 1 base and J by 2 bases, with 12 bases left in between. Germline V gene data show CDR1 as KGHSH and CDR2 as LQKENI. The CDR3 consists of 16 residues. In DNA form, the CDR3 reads TGTGCCAGCTCACCACGGGCCGGGACCACCTACAATGAGCAGTTCTTC. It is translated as CASSPRAGTTYNEQFF.

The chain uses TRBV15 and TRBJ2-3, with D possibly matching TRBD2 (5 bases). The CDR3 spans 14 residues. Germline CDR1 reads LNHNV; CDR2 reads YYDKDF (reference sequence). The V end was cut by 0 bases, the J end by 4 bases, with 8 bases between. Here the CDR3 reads CATSRDMEADTQYF. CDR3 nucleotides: TGTGCCACCAGCAGAGATATGGAGGCAGATACGCAGTATTTT. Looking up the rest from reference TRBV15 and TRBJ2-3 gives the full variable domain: DAMVIQNPRYQVTQFGKPVTLSCSQTLNHNVMYWYQQKSSQAPKLLFHYYDKDFNNEADTPDNFQSRRPNTSFCFLDIRSPGLGDTAMYLCATSRDMEADTQYFGPGTRLTVL.